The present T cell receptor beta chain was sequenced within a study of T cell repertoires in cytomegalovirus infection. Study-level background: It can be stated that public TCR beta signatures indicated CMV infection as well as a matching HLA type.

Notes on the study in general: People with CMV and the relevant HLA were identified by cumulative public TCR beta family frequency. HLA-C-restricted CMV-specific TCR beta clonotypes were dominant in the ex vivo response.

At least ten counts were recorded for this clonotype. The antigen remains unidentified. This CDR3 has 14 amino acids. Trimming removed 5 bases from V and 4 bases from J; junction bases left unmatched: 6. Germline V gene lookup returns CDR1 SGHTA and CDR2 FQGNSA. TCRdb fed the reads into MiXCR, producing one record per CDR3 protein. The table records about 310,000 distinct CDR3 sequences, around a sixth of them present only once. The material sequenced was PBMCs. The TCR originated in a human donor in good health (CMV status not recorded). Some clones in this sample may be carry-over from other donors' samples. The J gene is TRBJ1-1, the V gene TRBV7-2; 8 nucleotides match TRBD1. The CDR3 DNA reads TGTGCCAGCAGCCCACAGGGGGGAGTCACTGAAGCTTTCTTT. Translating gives CASSPQGGVTEAFF.